The table lists the clone carrying this T cell receptor (beta chain) with a few counts. The data were obtained in a study of blood T cell repertoires in COVID-19. Per germline, CDR1 SGHTA and CDR2 FQGNSA. The CDR3 length is 15 residues. V trimming: 5 bases; J trimming: 9 bases; junction bases outside the gene matches: 9. Sequenced by immunoSEQ multiplex PCR; TCRdb stores in-frame clones only, minus some. The data hold 55,000 to 75,000 clones, with more than 70% observed a single time. Sequencing input: peripheral blood. V is TRBV7-2 and J is TRBJ1-6, with 8 nucleotides matching TRBD1. The receptor comes from a man aged 45 to 65 with acute or convalescent COVID-19. The CDR3 reads CASSRGQGFSSPLHF. For the CDR3, the DNA is TGTGCCAGCAGCCGCGGACAGGGCTTTAGTTCACCCCTCCACTTT.